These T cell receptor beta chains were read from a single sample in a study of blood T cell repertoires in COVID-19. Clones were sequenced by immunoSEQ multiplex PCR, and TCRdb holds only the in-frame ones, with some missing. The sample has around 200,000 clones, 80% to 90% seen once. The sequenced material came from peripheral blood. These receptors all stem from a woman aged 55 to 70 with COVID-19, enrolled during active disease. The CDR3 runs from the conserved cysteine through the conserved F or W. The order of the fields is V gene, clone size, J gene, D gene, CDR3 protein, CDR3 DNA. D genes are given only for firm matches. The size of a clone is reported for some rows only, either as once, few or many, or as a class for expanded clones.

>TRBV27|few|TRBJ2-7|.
CASSLEAGFYEQYF
TGTGCCAGCAGTTTAGAGGCAGGGTTCTACGAGCAGTACTTC
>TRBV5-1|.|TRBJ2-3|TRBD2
CASSKGLAGMADTQYF
TGCGCCAGCAGCAAGGGACTAGCGGGAATGGCAGATACGCAGTATTTT
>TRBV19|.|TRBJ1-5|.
CASSIDGAGNQPQHF
TGTGCCAGTAGTATAGATGGGGCTGGCAATCAGCCCCAGCATTTT
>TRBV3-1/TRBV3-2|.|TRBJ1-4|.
CASSRDTPARGYEKLFF
TGTGCCAGCAGTAGGGACACTCCCGCGAGGGGATATGAAAAACTGTTTTTT
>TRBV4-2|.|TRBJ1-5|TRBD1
CASSRGGYSNQPQHF
TGTGCCAGCAGCCGAGGGGGCTATAGCAATCAGCCCCAGCATTTT
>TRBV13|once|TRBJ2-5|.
CASSSLGAYQETQYF
TGTGCCAGCAGCTCTCTCGGAGCGTACCAAGAGACCCAGTACTTC
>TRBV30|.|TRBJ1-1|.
CAWSLSGALVMNTEAFF
TGTGCCTGGAGTCTCTCAGGGGCGCTTGTTATGAACACTGAAGCTTTCTTT
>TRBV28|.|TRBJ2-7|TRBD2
CASSLALAGTYEQYF
TGTGCCAGCAGTCTCGCCCTAGCGGGGACCTACGAGCAGTACTTC
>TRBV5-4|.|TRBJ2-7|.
CASSPGQGRIYEQYF
TGTGCCAGCAGCCCGGGCCAGGGCCGAATTTACGAGCAGTACTTC
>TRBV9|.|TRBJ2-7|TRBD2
CASSATRTRGAEQYF
TGTGCCAGCAGCGCAACTAGGACTAGAGGAGCCGAGCAGTACTTC
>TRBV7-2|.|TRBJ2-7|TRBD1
CASSLYRGTYYEQYF
TGTGCCAGCAGCCTTTACAGGGGTACCTACTACGAGCAGTACTTC
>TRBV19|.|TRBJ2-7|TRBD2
CASSIRVAGGYEQYF
TGTGCCAGTAGTATAAGGGTAGCGGGGGGCTACGAGCAGTACTTC
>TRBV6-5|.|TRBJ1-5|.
CASRPGIGQPQHF
TGTGCCAGCAGACCAGGGATCGGGCAGCCCCAGCATTTT
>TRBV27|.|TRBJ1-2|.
CASRRQSFSYGYTF
TGTGCCAGCAGACGACAGTCGTTTTCCTATGGCTACACCTTC
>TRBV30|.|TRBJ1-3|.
CAWSGGRRGNTIYF
TGTGCCTGGAGTGGGGGGCGTCGTGGAAACACCATATATTTT
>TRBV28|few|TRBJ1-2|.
CASSGPGVGYGYTF
TGTGCCAGCAGCGGACCGGGGGTGGGCTATGGCTACACCTTC
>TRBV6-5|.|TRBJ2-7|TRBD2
CASSYTTSSSYEQYF
TGTGCCAGCAGTTATACGACTAGCAGTTCCTACGAGCAGTACTTC
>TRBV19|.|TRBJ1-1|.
CASSTDRRREFMNTEAFF
TGTGCCAGTAGTACAGACAGGCGGCGGGAGTTCATGAACACTGAAGCTTTCTTT
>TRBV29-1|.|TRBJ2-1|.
CSVERAWGDEQFF
TGCAGCGTTGAGAGAGCGTGGGGCGATGAGCAGTTCTTC
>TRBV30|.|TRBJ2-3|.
CAWSLRQRTDTQYF
TGTGCCTGGAGTCTAAGACAACGCACAGATACGCAGTATTTT
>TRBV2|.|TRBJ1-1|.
CASSGDRNTEAFF
TGTGCCAGCAGTGGTGACAGAAACACTGAAGCTTTCTTT
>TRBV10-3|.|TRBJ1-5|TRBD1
CAISEGQDSNQPQHF
TGTGCCATCAGTGAAGGACAGGATAGCAATCAGCCCCAGCATTTT
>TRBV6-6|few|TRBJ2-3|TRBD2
CASSYVSGGPDTQYF
TGTGCCAGCAGTTATGTATCGGGAGGGCCAGATACGCAGTATTTT
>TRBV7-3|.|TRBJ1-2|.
CASSPQGNYGYTF
TGTGCCAGCAGCCCACAGGGAAACTATGGCTACACCTTC
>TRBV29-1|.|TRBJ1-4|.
CSAKYGSEANEKLFF
TGCAGCGCCAAATATGGGTCAGAGGCTAATGAAAAACTGTTTTTT
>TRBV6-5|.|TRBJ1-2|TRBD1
CASSRDRGPGYTF
TGTGCCAGCAGTAGGGACAGGGGGCCGGGCTACACCTTC
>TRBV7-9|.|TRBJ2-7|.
CASSLGQFYEQYF
TGTGCCAGCAGCCTGGGACAATTCTACGAGCAGTACTTC
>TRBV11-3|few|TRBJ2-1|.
CASSLEGGYNEQFF
TGTGCCAGCAGCCTGGAGGGTGGCTACAATGAGCAGTTCTTC
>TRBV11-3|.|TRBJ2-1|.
CASSLGPRKYNEQFF
TGTGCCAGCAGCTTAGGCCCGCGTAAGTACAATGAGCAGTTCTTC
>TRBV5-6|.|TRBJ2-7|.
CASSLDPSSYEQYF
TGTGCCAGCAGCTTGGACCCCAGCTCCTACGAGCAGTACTTC
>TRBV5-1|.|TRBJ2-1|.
CASSVDSFWPEQFF
TGCGCCAGCAGCGTCGACTCCTTCTGGCCCGAGCAGTTCTTC
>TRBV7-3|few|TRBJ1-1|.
CASSLQGNTEAFF
TGTGCCAGCAGCTTACAGGGGAACACTGAAGCTTTCTTT
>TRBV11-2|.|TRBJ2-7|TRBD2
CASSVGLAGNHEQYF
TGTGCCAGCAGCGTCGGACTAGCGGGAAACCACGAGCAGTACTTC
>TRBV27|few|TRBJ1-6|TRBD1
CASSFVETGGYNSPLHF
TGTGCCAGCAGCTTTGTCGAGACAGGGGGCTATAATTCACCCCTCCACTTT
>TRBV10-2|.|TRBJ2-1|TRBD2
CASSLPGLANPEQFF
TGCGCCAGCAGTCTCCCGGGACTAGCGAACCCCGAGCAGTTCTTC
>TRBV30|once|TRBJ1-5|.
CAWSGGLNQPQHF
TGTGCCTGGAGTGGGGGGCTAAATCAGCCCCAGCATTTT
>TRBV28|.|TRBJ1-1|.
CASSLLTNEAFF
TGTGCCAGCAGTTTATTGACTAACGAAGCTTTCTTT
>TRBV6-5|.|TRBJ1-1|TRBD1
CASSYLGTGLNTEAFF
TGTGCCAGCAGTTACCTCGGGACAGGCTTGAACACTGAAGCTTTCTTT
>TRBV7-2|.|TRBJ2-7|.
CASRSGGGGTYEQYF
TGTGCCAGCAGATCAGGGGGTGGAGGGACCTACGAGCAGTACTTC
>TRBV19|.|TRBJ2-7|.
CASSGQLLYEQYF
TGTGCCAGTAGTGGACAGCTCCTCTACGAGCAGTACTTC
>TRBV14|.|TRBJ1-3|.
CASSHGPDRGNTIYF
TGTGCCAGCAGCCACGGTCCTGACAGGGGAAACACCATATATTTT
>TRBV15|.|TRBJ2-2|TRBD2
CATSRTSGATTGELFF
TGTGCCACCAGCCGCACTAGCGGAGCCACGACCGGGGAGCTGTTTTTT
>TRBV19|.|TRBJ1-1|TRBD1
CASNPRGVGTEAFF
TGTGCCAGTAATCCCAGGGGGGTAGGCACTGAAGCTTTCTTT
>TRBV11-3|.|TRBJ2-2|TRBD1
CASSPPIDRGDRLGSGELFF
TGTGCCAGCAGCCCTCCCATCGACAGGGGCGACCGGTTGGGGTCCGGGGAGCTGTTTTTT
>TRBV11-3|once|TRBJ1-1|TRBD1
CASSLTGTGEAFF
TGTGCCAGCAGCCTAACCGGGACAGGGGAAGCTTTCTTT
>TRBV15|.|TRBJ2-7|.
CATSTPLGGLIYEQYF
TGTGCCACCAGCACCCCCCTAGGTGGCCTCATATACGAGCAGTACTTC
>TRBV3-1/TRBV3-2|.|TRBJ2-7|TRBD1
CASSRGTGGSYEQYF
TGTGCCAGCAGCCGAGGGACAGGGGGATCCTACGAGCAGTACTTC
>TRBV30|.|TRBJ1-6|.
CAWMAKGRGHSPLHF
TGTGCCTGGATGGCCAAGGGCAGGGGACATTCACCCCTCCACTTT
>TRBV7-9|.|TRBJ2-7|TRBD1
CASSLGQFYEQYF
TGTGCCAGCAGCCTGGGACAGTTCTACGAGCAGTACTTC
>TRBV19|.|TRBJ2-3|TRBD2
CASSGGLAGAPSTDTQYF
TGTGCCAGTAGCGGGGGACTAGCGGGAGCCCCTAGCACAGATACGCAGTATTTT
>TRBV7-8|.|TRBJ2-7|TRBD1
CASSLEWTGSYEQYF
TGTGCCAGCAGCTTAGAATGGACAGGGTCCTACGAGCAGTACTTC
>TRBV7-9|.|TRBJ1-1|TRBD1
CASSPWDRGHTEAFF
TGTGCCAGCAGCCCTTGGGACAGGGGGCACACTGAAGCTTTCTTT
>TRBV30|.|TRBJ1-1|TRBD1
CAWRIPGGRTHTEAFF
TGTGCCTGGAGAATCCCAGGGGGGAGGACCCACACTGAAGCTTTCTTT
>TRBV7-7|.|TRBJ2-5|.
CASSSLYQETQYF
TGTGCTAGCAGCTCCCTGTACCAAGAGACCCAGTACTTC
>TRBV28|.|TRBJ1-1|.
CASSPRVVRTEAFF
TGTGCCAGCAGTCCCAGGGTGGTGCGGACTGAAGCTTTCTTT
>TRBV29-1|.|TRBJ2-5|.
CSVELEEWETQYF
TGCAGCGTTGAACTAGAGGAGTGGGAGACCCAGTACTTC